This is a list of T cell receptor beta chains from one sample in a study of breast tumors, draining lymph nodes, adjacent tissues. MiXCR, run by TCRdb on the multiplex PCR reads, gives a single entry per CDR3 protein. The repertoire includes under 150,000 distinct CDR3 sequences, about a fifth of them detected once, and roughly 2.7% sits in the top ten. The specimen sequenced was axillary lymph node tissue. These receptors were taken from a female donor with breast cancer. Some clones in this sample may be carry-over from other donors' samples. The CDR3 runs from the conserved cysteine through the conserved F or W. The D gene is left open where the match is weak. Some rows mark clone size as missing; the rest say once, few, many or name a class of expanded clone.

>NA|TRBJ2-6|TRBV3-2|NA|22
CASSQDPTGSAETISGANVLTF
TGTGCCAGCAGCCAAGACCCTACAGGGTCTGCTGAAACAATCTCTGGGGCCAACGTCCTGACTTTC
>NA|TRBJ2-1|TRBV19|NA|13
CASSIVRYNEQFF
TGTGCCAGTAGTATAGTCAGGTACAATGAGCAGTTCTTC
>many|TRBJ2-5|TRBV7-2|TRBD2|17
CASSLEAGGPSRETQYF
TGTGCCAGCAGCTTAGAAGCGGGAGGGCCCTCCAGGGAGACCCAGTACTTC
>many|TRBJ2-7|TRBV15|NA|14
CATSREVGGYEQYF
TGTGCCACCAGCAGAGAGGTTGGAGGCTACGAGCAGTACTTC
>many|TRBJ1-4|TRBV7-8|NA|15
CASSPLGGGVEKLFF
TGTGCCAGCAGCCCCTTGGGAGGGGGAGTGGAAAAACTGTTTTTT
>many|TRBJ1-2|TRBV12-3/TRBV12-4|NA|15
CASTPLLGSQRGYTF
TGTGCCAGCACCCCTCTTCTGGGGAGCCAACGTGGCTACACCTTC
>many|TRBJ2-7|TRBV29-1|NA|14
CSVDVSGSSYEQYF
TGCAGCGTTGATGTCAGCGGCTCCTCCTACGAGCAGTACTTC
>many|TRBJ2-3|TRBV6-5|NA|14
CASRIAGSTDTQYF
TGTGCCAGCAGAATCGCGGGCAGCACAGATACGCAGTATTTT
>few|TRBJ1-3|TRBV5-6|NA|13
CAGGVFSGNTIYF
TGTGCCGGAGGGGTCTTCTCTGGAAACACCATATATTTT
>many|TRBJ2-7|TRBV6-1|NA|14
CASSEAGSTYEQYF
TGTGCCAGCAGTGAAGCGGGGAGCACCTACGAGCAGTACTTC
>many|TRBJ2-1|TRBV20-1|TRBD2|15
CSANPLAGVGNEQFF
TGCAGTGCTAACCCCCTAGCGGGGGTCGGTAATGAGCAGTTCTTC
>many|TRBJ2-7|TRBV5-4|TRBD2|15
CASSPLGGRANEQYF
TGTGCCAGCAGCCCGTTGGGCGGGAGGGCCAACGAGCAGTACTTC
>many|TRBJ1-3|TRBV5-1|TRBD1|15
CASSLSGGTGNTIYF
TGCGCCAGCAGCTTATCAGGGGGAACTGGAAACACCATATATTTT
>many|TRBJ2-5|TRBV5-1|NA|15
CASSLGVAGRETQYF
TGCGCCAGCAGCTTGGGCGTTGCGGGTCGCGAGACCCAGTACTTC
>many|TRBJ2-1|TRBV5-1|TRBD2|17
CASRSSLAEPSYNEQFF
TGCGCCAGCAGGTCCTCCCTAGCGGAGCCATCCTACAATGAGCAGTTCTTC
>many|TRBJ2-7|TRBV20-1|NA|12
CSARPEGHEQYF
TGCAGTGCTAGACCGGAGGGCCACGAGCAGTACTTC
>many|TRBJ2-2|TRBV7-2|TRBD1|16
CASSLGTGRNTGELFF
TGTGCCAGCAGCTTAGGGACAGGGAGGAACACCGGGGAGCTGTTTTTT
>many|TRBJ2-2|TRBV7-2|NA|14
CASSLAPEAGELFF
TGTGCCAGCAGCTTAGCCCCCGAGGCCGGGGAGCTGTTTTTT
>NA|TRBJ2-2|TRBV18|NA|15
CASSPRQGDTGELFF
TGTGCCAGCTCACCACGGCAGGGTGACACCGGGGAGCTGTTTTTT
>many|TRBJ2-7|TRBV9|TRBD1|16
CASSVGGTGLSYEQYF
TGTGCCAGCAGCGTAGGGGGGACAGGGCTCTCCTACGAGCAGTACTTC
>many|TRBJ1-6|TRBV25-1|NA|14
CASSVGSYNSPLHF
TGTGCCAGCAGTGTAGGGAGTTATAATTCACCCCTCCACTTT
>many|TRBJ2-1|TRBV20-1|TRBD2|17
CSARVSGRIILDNEQFF
TGCAGTGCTAGAGTATCCGGGAGGATAATCTTGGACAATGAGCAGTTCTTC
>many|TRBJ1-6|TRBV20-1|NA|17
CSASFGSTTSVGSPLHF
TGCAGTGCTAGCTTCGGTTCAACAACCTCGGTAGGATCACCCCTCCACTTT
>many|TRBJ2-5|TRBV6-2/TRBV6-3|TRBD2|16
CASSSPGSGAPETQYF
TGTGCCAGCAGTTCCCCGGGAAGCGGGGCCCCAGAGACCCAGTACTTC
>many|TRBJ2-3|TRBV4-3|NA|15
CASSQDLRGTDTQYF
TGCGCCAGCAGCCAAGATTTGCGGGGCACAGATACGCAGTATTTT
>few|TRBJ1-2|TRBV27|NA|14
CASSWAEGNYGYTF
TGTGCCAGCAGTTGGGCGGAGGGGAACTATGGCTACACCTTC
>many|TRBJ2-5|TRBV4-2|NA|16
CASSQGEGFGQETQYF
TGTGCCAGCAGCCAAGGGGAAGGGTTTGGCCAAGAGACCCAGTACTTC
>many|TRBJ2-1|TRBV11-2|NA|15
CASSAQLGGGYEQFF
TGTGCCAGCAGCGCTCAGCTAGGAGGGGGCTATGAGCAGTTCTTC
>many|TRBJ1-6|TRBV27|TRBD1|14
CASSLGTENSPLHF
TGTGCCAGCAGCCTCGGGACAGAGAATTCACCCCTCCACTTT
>many|TRBJ1-3|TRBV30|NA|14
CAWSVRSSGNTIYF
TGTGCCTGGAGTGTACGGAGCTCTGGAAACACCATATATTTT
>few|TRBJ2-2|TRBV6-1|NA|16
CASMPLWTANTGELFF
TGTGCCAGCATGCCTTTATGGACGGCGAACACCGGGGAGCTGTTTTTT
>NA|TRBJ2-2|TRBV11-2|NA|16
CASSLQRPRNTGELFF
TGTGCCAGCAGCTTACAACGTCCACGAAACACCGGGGAGCTGTTTTTT
>few|TRBJ1-2|TRBV28|TRBD1|14
CASSSTGGIYGYTF
TGTGCCAGCAGTTCAACAGGGGGCATCTATGGCTACACCTTC
>few|TRBJ2-2|TRBV3-1|NA|15
CASSQYAGNTGELFF
TGTGCCAGCAGCCAATATGCTGGGAACACCGGGGAGCTGTTTTTT
>few|TRBJ2-5|TRBV28|TRBD1|13
CASRSQGFETQYF
TGTGCCAGCAGGTCACAGGGGTTCGAGACCCAGTACTTC
>many|TRBJ2-2|TRBV10-1|TRBD1|17
CASSEFPGQGEPGELFF
TGCGCCAGCAGTGAGTTCCCGGGACAGGGTGAGCCCGGGGAGCTGTTTTTT
>many|TRBJ2-2|TRBV11-2|NA|17
CASSPRGGSRNTGELFF
TGTGCCAGCAGCCCCCGAGGTGGTAGCAGGAACACCGGGGAGCTGTTTTTT
>many|TRBJ2-5|TRBV5-4|NA|14
CASSVRLEKETQYF
TGTGCCAGCAGCGTCAGACTAGAAAAAGAGACCCAGTACTTC
>many|TRBJ1-5|TRBV19|TRBD1|15
CASRETGDSNQPQHF
TGTGCCAGTAGAGAGACAGGGGATAGCAATCAGCCCCAGCATTTT
>many|TRBJ1-5|TRBV20-1|NA|14
CSAREGTGNQPQHF
TGCAGTGCTAGAGAAGGGACGGGCAATCAGCCCCAGCATTTT
>once|TRBJ1-6|TRBV7-2|TRBD1|16
CASSTGTGGSNSPLHF
TGTGCCAGCAGCACCGGGACAGGGGGCTCCAATTCACCCCTCCACTTT
>many|TRBJ2-5|TRBV7-9|NA|13
CASSRASQETQYF
TGTGCCAGCAGCCGGGCCTCCCAAGAGACCCAGTACTTC
>many|TRBJ2-7|TRBV6-2/TRBV6-3|NA|14
CASSYSAGPYEQYF
TGTGCCAGCAGTTACTCGGCAGGGCCCTACGAGCAGTACTTC
>many|TRBJ2-1|TRBV2|NA|14
CASEVGYSYNEQFF
TGTGCCAGCGAGGTGGGCTACTCCTACAATGAGCAGTTCTTC
>many|TRBJ2-7|TRBV12-3/TRBV12-4|TRBD2|16
CASSLRWGGSSYEQYF
TGTGCCAGCAGCCTTCGATGGGGCGGGAGCTCCTACGAGCAGTACTTC
>many|TRBJ2-2|TRBV7-3|NA|16
CASSSRRGRGPGELFF
TGTGCCAGCAGCTCCCGGAGGGGACGGGGCCCCGGGGAGCTGTTTTTT